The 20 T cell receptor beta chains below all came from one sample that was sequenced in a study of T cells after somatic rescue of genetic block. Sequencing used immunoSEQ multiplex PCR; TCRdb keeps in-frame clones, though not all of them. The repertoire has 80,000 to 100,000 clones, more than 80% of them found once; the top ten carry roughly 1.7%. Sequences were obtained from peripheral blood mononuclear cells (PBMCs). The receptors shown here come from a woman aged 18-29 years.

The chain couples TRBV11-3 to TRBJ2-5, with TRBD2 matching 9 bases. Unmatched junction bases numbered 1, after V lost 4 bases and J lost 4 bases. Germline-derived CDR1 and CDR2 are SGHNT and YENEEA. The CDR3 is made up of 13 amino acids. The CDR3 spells CASSSTSGETQYF. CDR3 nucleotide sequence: TGTGCCAGCAGCTCGACTAGCGGAGAGACCCAGTACTTC.

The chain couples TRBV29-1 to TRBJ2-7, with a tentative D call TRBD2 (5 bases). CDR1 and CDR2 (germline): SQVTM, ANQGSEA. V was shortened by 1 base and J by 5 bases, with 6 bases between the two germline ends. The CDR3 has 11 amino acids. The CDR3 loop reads CSVEGGHEQYF. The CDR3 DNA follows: TGCAGCGTTGAAGGAGGGCACGAGCAGTACTTC.

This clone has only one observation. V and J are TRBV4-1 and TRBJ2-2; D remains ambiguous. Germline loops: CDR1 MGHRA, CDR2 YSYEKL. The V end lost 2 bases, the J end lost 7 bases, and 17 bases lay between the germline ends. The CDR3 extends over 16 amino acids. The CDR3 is CASSQRASEYGGELFF. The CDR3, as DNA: TGCGCCAGCAGCCAAAGGGCCAGCGAGTACGGCGGGGAGCTGTTTTTT.

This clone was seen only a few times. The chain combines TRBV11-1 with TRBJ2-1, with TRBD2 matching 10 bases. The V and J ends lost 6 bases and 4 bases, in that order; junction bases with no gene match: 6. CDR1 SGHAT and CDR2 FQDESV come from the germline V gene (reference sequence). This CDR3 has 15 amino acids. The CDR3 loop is CASRPTSGIYNEQFF. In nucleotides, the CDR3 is TGTGCCAGCAGACCTACTAGCGGGATTTACAATGAGCAGTTCTTC. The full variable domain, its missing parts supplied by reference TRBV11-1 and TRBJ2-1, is EAEVAQSPRYKITEKSQAVAFWCDPISGHATLYWYRQILGQGPELLVQFQDESVVDDSQLPKDRFSAERLKGVDSTLKIQPAELGDSAMYLCASRPTSGIYNEQFFGPGTRLTVL.

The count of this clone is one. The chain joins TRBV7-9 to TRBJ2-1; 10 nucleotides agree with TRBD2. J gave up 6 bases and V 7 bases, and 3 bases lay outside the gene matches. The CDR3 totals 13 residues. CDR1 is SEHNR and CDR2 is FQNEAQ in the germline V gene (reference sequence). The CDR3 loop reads CASTLAGVNEQFF. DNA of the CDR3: TGTGCCAGCACCCTAGCGGGAGTCAATGAGCAGTTCTTC.

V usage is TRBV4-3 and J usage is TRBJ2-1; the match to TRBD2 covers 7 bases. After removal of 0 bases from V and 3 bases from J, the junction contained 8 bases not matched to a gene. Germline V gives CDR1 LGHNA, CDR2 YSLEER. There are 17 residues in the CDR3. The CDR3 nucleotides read TGCGCCAGCAGCCAAGACAGGCCTAGCGGTTACTACAATGAGCAGTTCTTC. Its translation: CASSQDRPSGYYNEQFF.

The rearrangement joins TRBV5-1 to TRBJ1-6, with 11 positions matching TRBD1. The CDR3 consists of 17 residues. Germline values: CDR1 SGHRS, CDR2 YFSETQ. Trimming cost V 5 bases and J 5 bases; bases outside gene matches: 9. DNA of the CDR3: TGCGCCAGCAGACGAGGACAGGGGGCATTCAATAATTCACCCCTCCACTTT. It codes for CASRRGQGAFNNSPLHF.

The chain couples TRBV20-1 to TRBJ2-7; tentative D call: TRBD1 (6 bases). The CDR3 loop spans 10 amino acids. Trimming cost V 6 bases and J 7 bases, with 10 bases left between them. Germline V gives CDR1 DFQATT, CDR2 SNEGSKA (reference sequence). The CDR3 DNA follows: TGCAGTGCAGGCGACAGGGAGCAGTACTTC. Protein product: CSAGDREQYF.

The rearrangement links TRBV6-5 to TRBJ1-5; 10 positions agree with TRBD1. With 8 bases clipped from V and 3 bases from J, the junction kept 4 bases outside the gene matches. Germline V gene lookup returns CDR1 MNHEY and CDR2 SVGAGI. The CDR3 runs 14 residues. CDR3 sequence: CASGDRGLNQPQHF. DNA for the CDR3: TGTGCCAGCGGAGACAGGGGGCTCAATCAGCCCCAGCATTTT.

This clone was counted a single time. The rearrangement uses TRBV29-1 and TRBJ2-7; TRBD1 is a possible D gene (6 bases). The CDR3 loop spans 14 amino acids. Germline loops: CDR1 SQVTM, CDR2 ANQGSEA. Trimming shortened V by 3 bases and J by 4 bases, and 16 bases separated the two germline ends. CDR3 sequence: CSVDSGGGQYEQYF. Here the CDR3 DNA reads TGCAGCGTTGATTCTGGGGGCGGGCAGTACGAGCAGTACTTC.

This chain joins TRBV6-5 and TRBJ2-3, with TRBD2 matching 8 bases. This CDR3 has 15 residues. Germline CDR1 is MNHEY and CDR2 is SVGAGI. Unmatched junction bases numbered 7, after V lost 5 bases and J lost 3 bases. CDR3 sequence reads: CASSKRREATDTQYF. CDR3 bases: TGTGCCAGCAGTAAGAGGCGGGAGGCGACAGATACGCAGTATTTT.

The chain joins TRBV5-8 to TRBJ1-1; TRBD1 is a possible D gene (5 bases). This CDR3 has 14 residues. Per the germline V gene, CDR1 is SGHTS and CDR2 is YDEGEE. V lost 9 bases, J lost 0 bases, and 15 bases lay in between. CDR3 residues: CAIRDEEMNTEAFF. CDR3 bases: TGTGCCATCCGGGACGAAGAGATGAACACTGAAGCTTTCTTT. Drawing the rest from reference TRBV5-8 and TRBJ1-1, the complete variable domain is EAGVTQSPTHLIKTRGQQATLRCSPISGHTSVYWYQQALGLGLQFLLWYDEGEERNRGNFPPRFSGRQFPNYSSELNVNALELEDSALYLCAIRDEEMNTEAFFGQGTRLTVV.

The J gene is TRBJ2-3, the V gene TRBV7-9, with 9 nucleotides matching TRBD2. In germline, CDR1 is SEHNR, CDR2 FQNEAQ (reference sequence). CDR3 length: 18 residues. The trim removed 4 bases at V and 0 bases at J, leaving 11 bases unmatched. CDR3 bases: TGTGCCAGCAGCTCTCTAGACCCCGGACTAGCGAGCACAGATACGCAGTATTTT. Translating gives CASSSLDPGLASTDTQYF.

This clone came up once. The CDR3 region has the DNA TGTGCCAGCAGTTTGCTAGCGGGTGGAGAGCAGTTCTTC. Translation gives CASSLLAGGEQFF. The chain is built from TRBV27 and TRBJ2-1; TRBD2 aligns across 8 bases. After removal of 3 bases from V and 10 bases from J, the junction contained 5 bases not matched to a gene. The CDR3 is 13 residues long. Germline V CDR1 and CDR2: MNHEY, SMNVEV (reference sequence).

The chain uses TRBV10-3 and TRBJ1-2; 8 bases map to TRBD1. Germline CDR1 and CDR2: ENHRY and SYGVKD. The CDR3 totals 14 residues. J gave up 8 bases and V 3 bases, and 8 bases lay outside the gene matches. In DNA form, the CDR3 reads TGTGCCATCAGTGACAAAGGACAGGGCGAGGGCTACACCTTC. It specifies CAISDKGQGEGYTF.

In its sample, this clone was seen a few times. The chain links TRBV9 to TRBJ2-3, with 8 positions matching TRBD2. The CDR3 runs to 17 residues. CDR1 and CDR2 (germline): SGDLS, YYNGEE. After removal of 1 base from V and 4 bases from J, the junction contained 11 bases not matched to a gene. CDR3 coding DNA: TGTGCCAGCAGCGTACGTTGGGCGGGAGGTGTGGCAGATACGCAGTATTTT. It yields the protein CASSVRWAGGVADTQYF.

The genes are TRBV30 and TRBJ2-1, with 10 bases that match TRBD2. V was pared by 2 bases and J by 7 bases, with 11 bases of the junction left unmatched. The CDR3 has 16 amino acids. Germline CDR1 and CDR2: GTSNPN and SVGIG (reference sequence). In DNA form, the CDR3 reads TGTGCCTGGAGTAGTGGGTTAGCGGGAGGAGGTAATGAGCAGTTCTTC. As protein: CAWSSGLAGGGNEQFF.

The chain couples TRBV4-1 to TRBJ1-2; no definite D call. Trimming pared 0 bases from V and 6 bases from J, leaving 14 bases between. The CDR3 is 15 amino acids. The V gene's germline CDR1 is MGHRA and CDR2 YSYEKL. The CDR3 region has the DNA TGCGCCAGCAGCCAAGAAATCCTGGGGATCCATGGCTACACCTTC. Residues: CASSQEILGIHGYTF.

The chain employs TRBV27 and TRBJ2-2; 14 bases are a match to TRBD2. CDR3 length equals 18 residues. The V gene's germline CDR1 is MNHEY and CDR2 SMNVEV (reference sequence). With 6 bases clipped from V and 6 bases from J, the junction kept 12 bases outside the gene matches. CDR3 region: CASRIKGTSGRSAGELFF. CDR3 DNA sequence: TGTGCCAGCAGGATAAAAGGGACTAGCGGGAGAAGCGCCGGGGAGCTGTTTTTT.

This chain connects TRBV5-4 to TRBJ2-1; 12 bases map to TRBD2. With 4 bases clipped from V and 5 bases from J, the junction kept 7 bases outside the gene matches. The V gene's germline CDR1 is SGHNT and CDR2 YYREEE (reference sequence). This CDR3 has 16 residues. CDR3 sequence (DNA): TGTGCCAGCAGCCCCGGACTAGCGGGGCTCAACAATGAGCAGTTCTTC. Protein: CASSPGLAGLNNEQFF. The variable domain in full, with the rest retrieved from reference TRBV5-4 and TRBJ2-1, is ETGVTQSPTHLIKTRGQQVTLRCSSQSGHNTVSWYQQALGQGPQFIFQYYREEENGRGNFPPRFSGLQFPNYSSELNVNALELDDSALYLCASSPGLAGLNNEQFFGPGTRLTVL.